Listed below are T cell receptor beta chains from one sample, sequenced in a study of preoperative IRX-2 immunotherapy in early breast cancer. The data were produced by immunoSEQ multiplex PCR, yet TCRdb's version contains in-frame clones alone and is incomplete. The sample has approximately 31,000 clones; roughly 91% are singletons. The source was tumor tissue, collected after IRX-2 immunotherapy. The receptor set was obtained from a human donor with breast cancer. Each CDR3 is given with its conserved first and last residue.

V gene	CDR3 length	CDR3 protein
TRBV19	14	CASSAGTGNTEAFF
TRBV6-8	14	CASTRLEGHTEAFF
TRBV25-1	18	CASSECYRQVRYPGELFF
TRBV11-3	15	CASSLQTGNTGELFF
TRBV6-8	14	CASRRAANTGELFF
TRBV19	12	CASTEQNYGYTF
TRBV11-3	16	CASSFRTGGKSYEQYF
TRBV10-3	15	CAISESGSYNQPQHF
TRBV19	13	CASSEGVFYSAFF
TRBV18	20	CASSPWTSGRAREMNTEAFF
TRBV6-8	12	CASSPGTAEAFF
TRBV5-1	14	CASSLGTGVQPQHF
TRBV7-7	14	CASSDGTTFYGYTF
TRBV6-8	14	CASRRQGWGEAQYF
TRBV11-3	14	CASSSGISGNTIYF
TRBV19	15	CASKPGRTGSTEAFF
TRBV6-8	15	CASSPRGGGQETQYF
TRBV1	15	CASSQDGEGPYGYTF
TRBV11-3	16	CASSLDHLLFGSPLHF
TRBV29-1	14	CSVEGGGDFYGYTF
TRBV6-8	15	CASSGPDRGRNEQFF
TRBV7-7	15	CASSTPQGKNTGAFF
TRBV5-1	15	CASSLGGQFTGELFF
TRBV7-2	15	CASSRQGQGASGYTF
TRBV28	15	CASSSGGATNEKLFF
TRBV11-3	15	CASRFSTGDQETQYF
TRBV30	13	CAWSVDLNTEAFF
TRBV4-1	16	CASSQTLAGGIDTQYF
TRBV7-1	13	CASSYQGAKGYTF
TRBV5-1	14	CASTPNQIYNEQFF
TRBV5-1	14	CASSSQVGNTEAFF
TRBV6-8	13	CASRVIGDTEAFF
TRBV2	12	CASSPGSYGYTF
TRBV7-8	13	CASSLPGGSPLHF
TRBV6-8	14	CASSWGQFDSPLHF
TRBV1	13	CASNREGYNEQFF
TRBV27	14	CASSLTGSNQPQHF
TRBV9	14	CASSVAAGSHEQYF
TRBV30	13	CAYDGPSSYGYTF
TRBV11-3	14	CASSLVDSTEKLFF
TRBV7-1	13	CASHAWGDTEAFF
TRBV11-3	16	CASSRQFRTTNEKLFF
TRBV6-8	13	CASSHREETEAFF
TRBV29-1	14	CSVGYRTVNEKLFF